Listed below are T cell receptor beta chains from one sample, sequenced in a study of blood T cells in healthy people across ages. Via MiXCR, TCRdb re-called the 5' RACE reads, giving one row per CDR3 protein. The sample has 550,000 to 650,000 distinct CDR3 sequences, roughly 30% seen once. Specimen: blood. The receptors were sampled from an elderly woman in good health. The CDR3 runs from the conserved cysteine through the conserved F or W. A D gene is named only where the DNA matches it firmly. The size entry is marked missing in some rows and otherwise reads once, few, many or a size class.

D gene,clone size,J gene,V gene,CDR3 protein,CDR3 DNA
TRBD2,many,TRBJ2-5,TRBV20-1,CSALAGGLGETQYF,TGCAGTGCTTTAGCGGGGGGGCTTGGAGAGACCCAGTACTTC
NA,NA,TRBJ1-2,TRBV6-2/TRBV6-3,CAGSTPGPGRYTF,TGTGCCGGCAGTACACCAGGTCCCGGGCGCTACACCTTC
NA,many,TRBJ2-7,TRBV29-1,CSVGLGWGYEQYF,TGCAGCGTTGGTCTCGGATGGGGCTACGAGCAGTACTTC
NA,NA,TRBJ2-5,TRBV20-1,CSARGRGGGETQYF,TGCAGTGCTAGAGGTCGAGGGGGAGGAGAGACCCAGTACTTC
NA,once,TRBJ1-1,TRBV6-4,CASRLVAGNTEAFF,TGTGCCAGCAGGCTAGTGGCAGGTAACACTGAAGCTTTCTTT
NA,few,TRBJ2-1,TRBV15,CATSREGREDNGQFF,TGTGCCACCAGCAGAGAGGGACGGGAAGACAATGGGCAGTTCTTC
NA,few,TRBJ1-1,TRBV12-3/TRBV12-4,CASSLGALSTEAFF,TGTGCCAGCAGTTTAGGGGCCCTGAGCACTGAAGCTTTCTTT
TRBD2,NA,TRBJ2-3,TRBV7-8,CASSLAPSGGAADTQYF,TGTGCCAGCAGCTTAGCGCCTAGCGGGGGGGCAGCAGATACGCAGTATTTT
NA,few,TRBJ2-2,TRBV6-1,CASRKEGGGTTGELFF,TGTGCCAGCAGAAAAGAGGGAGGGGGCACCACCGGGGAGCTGTTTTTT
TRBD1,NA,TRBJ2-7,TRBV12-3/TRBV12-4,CASADRDFSYEQYF,TGTGCCAGCGCAGACAGGGATTTCTCCTACGAGCAGTACTTC
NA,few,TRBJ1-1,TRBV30,CAWIQGADTEAFF,TGTGCCTGGATCCAGGGCGCGGACACTGAAGCTTTCTTT
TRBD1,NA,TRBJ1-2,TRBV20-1,CSAILQGAGGYTF,TGCAGTGCTATCCTACAGGGGGCGGGTGGCTACACCTTC
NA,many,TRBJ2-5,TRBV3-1,CASSQGPTGPGETQYF,TGTGCCAGCAGCCAAGGTCCGACGGGACCGGGGGAGACCCAGTACTTC
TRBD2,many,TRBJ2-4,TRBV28,CASSPPGGVNIQYF,TGTGCCAGCAGCCCTCCGGGGGGGGTGAACATTCAGTACTTC
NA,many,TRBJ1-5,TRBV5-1,CASSLGPGRSAGAQHF,TGCGCCAGCAGCCTGGGACCGGGACGGAGCGCCGGGGCCCAGCATTTT
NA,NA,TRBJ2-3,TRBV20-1,CSADGEGGADTQYF,TGCAGTGCGGACGGAGAGGGTGGCGCAGATACGCAGTATTTT
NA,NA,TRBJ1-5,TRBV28,CASGGTNQPQHF,TGTGCCTCCGGAGGGACAAACCAGCCCCAGCATTTT
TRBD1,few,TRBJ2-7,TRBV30,CAFRDRGYEQYF,TGTGCCTTCCGGGACAGGGGGTACGAGCAGTACTTC
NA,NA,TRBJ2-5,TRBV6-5,CASSYSRISGIQETQYF,TGTGCCAGCAGTTACTCGAGGATTAGCGGCATTCAAGAGACCCAGTACTTC
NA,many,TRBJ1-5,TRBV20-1,CSARDLGIDQPQHF,TGCAGTGCTAGAGATCTAGGGATAGATCAGCCCCAGCATTTT
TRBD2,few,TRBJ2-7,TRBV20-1,CSGRRRGGETRYF,TGCAGCGGGCGGCGCCGGGGAGGGGAGACCCGGTACTTC
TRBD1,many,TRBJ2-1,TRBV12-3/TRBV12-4,CASSPGDRVPYNEQFF,TGTGCCAGCAGTCCCGGGGACAGGGTTCCCTACAATGAGCAGTTCTTC
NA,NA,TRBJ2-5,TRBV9,CASSSSTTREQYF,TGTGCCAGCAGCAGCTCAACTACGCGAGAGCAGTACTTC
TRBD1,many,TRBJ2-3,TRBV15,CTTSGTRQGHTQYF,TGTACCACCAGCGGAACCCGACAGGGGCATACGCAGTATTTT
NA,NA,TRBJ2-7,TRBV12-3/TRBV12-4,CASSLTGPGEQYF,TGTGCCAGCAGTTTAACAGGGCCCGGCGAGCAGTACTTC
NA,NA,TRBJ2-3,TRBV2,CAGSDRAYTDTQYF,TGTGCCGGCAGTGATCGCGCATACACAGATACGCAGTATTTT
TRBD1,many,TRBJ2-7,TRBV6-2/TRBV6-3,CASSPGQGIRSSYEQYF,TGTGCCAGCAGTCCGGGACAGGGAATACGAAGCTCCTACGAGCAGTACTTC
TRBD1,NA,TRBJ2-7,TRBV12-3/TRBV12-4,CASSPRDRVRNEQYF,TGTGCCAGCAGTCCACGGGACAGGGTAAGAAACGAGCAGTACTTC